The sample holds one count of the clone carrying this TCR beta chain. Its target is not known. TCRdb's table, derived via immunoSEQ multiplex PCR, lists solely in-frame clones and lacks some. The repertoire holds 40,000 to 60,000 clones, with around 80% as singletons. This sample was taken from a study of OX40 agonist ivuxolimab in advanced cancers. The CDR3 contains 15 residues. With 5 bases removed from V and 0 bases from J, the gap between germline ends came to 11 bases. Germline loops: CDR1 WSHSY, CDR2 SAAADI. Study findings and constraints: The expanded peripheral T cells' antigen specificity was not determined.

The sequence came from an adult with an advanced solid tumor such as melanoma, head and neck, liver or kidney cancer. The chain carries TRBV10-2 and TRBJ2-1; perhaps TRBD2 as D (7 bases). The sample consisted of CD4+ or CD8+ T cells sorted from blood, taken in a trial of the OX40 agonist ivuxolimab. CDR3 bases: TGCGCCAGCAGTCGGGGGGCGAGCTCCTACAATGAGCAGTTCTTC. Translation gives CASSRGASSYNEQFF.